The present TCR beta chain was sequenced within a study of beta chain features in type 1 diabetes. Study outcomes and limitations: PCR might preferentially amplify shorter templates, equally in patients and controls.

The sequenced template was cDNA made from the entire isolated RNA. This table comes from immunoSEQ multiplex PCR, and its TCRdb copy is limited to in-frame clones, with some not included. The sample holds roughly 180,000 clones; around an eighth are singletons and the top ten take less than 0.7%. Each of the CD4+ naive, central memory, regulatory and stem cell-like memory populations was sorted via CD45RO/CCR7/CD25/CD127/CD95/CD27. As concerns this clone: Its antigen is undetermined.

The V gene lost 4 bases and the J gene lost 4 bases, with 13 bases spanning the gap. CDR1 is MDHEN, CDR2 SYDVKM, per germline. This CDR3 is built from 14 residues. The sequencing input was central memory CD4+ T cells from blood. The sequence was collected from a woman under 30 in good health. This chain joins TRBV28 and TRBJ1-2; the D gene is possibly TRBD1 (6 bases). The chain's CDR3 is CASSSPGGGYGYTF. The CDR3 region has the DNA TGTGCCAGCAGTTCTCCGGGGGGCGGCTATGGCTACACCTTC.